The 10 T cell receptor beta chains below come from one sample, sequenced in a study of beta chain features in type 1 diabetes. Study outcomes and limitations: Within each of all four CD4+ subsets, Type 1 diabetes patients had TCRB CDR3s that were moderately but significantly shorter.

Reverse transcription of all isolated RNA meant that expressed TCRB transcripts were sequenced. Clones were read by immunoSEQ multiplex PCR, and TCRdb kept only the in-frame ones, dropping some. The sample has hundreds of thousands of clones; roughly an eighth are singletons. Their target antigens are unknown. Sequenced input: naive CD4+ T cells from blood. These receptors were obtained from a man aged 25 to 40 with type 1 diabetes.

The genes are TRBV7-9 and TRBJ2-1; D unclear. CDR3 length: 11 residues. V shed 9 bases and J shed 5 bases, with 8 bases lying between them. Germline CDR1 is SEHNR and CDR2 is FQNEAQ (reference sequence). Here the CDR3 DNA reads TGTGCCAGAGGCCGGGACAATGAGCAGTTCTTC. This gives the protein CARGRDNEQFF.

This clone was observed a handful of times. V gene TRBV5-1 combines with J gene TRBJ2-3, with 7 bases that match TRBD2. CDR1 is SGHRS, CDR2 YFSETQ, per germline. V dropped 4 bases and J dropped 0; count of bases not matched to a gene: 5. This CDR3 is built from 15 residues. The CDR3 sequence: CASSLRAGSTDTQYF. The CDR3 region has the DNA TGCGCCAGCAGCCTCAGAGCGGGAAGCACAGATACGCAGTATTTT.

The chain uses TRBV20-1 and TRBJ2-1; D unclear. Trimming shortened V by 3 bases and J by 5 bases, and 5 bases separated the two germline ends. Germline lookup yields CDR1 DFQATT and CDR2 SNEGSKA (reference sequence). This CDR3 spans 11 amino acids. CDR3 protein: CSARRDNEQFF. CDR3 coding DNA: TGCAGTGCTAGGAGAGACAATGAGCAGTTCTTC.

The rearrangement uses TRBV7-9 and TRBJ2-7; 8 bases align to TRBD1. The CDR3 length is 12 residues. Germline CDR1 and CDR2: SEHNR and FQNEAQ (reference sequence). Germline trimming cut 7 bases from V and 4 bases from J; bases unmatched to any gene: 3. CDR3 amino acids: CASNTGGYEQYF. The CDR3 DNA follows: TGTGCCAGCAACACAGGGGGATACGAGCAGTACTTC.

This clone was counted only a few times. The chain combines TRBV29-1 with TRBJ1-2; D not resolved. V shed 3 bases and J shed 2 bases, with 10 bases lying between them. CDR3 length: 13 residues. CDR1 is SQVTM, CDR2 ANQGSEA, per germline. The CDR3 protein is CSVDSGRNYGYTF. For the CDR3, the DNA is TGCAGCGTTGATTCCGGCAGGAACTATGGCTACACCTTC.

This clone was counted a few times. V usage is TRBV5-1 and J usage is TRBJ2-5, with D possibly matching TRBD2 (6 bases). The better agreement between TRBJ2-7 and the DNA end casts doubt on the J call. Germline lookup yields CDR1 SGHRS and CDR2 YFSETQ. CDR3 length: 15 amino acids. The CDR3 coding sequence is TGCGCCAGCAGGGGGGGACTCCAGAGCTCCTACGAGCAGTACTTC. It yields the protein CASRGGLQSSYEQYF.

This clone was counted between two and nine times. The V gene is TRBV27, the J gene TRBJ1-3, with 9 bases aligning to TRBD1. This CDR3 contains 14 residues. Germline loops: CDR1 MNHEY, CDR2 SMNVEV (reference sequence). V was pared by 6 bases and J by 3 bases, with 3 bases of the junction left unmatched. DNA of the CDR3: TGTGCCAGCAGACAGGGGGCTGTTGGAAACACCATATATTTT. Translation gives CASRQGAVGNTIYF.

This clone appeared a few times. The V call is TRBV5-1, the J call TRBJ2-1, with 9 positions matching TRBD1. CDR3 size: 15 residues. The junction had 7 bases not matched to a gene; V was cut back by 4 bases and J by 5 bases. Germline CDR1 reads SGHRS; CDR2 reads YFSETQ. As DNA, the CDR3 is TGCGCCAGCAGCGGGACAGGGTCTAGAGACAATGAGCAGTTCTTC. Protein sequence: CASSGTGSRDNEQFF.

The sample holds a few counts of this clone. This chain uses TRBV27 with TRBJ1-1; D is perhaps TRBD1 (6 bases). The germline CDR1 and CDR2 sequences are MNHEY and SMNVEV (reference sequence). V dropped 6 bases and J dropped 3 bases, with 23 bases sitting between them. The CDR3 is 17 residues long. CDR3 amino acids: CASSRDTRLLRDTEAFF. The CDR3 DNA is TGTGCCAGCAGCAGGGACACCCGCCTGCTGAGGGACACTGAAGCTTTCTTT.

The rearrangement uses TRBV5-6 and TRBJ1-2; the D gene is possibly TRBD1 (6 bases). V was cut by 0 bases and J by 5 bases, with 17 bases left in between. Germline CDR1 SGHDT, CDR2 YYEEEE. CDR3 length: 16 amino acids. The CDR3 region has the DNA TGTGCCAGCAGCTTGGATGGGGGCCGCCACCTTTATGGCTACACCTTC. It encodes CASSLDGGRHLYGYTF.